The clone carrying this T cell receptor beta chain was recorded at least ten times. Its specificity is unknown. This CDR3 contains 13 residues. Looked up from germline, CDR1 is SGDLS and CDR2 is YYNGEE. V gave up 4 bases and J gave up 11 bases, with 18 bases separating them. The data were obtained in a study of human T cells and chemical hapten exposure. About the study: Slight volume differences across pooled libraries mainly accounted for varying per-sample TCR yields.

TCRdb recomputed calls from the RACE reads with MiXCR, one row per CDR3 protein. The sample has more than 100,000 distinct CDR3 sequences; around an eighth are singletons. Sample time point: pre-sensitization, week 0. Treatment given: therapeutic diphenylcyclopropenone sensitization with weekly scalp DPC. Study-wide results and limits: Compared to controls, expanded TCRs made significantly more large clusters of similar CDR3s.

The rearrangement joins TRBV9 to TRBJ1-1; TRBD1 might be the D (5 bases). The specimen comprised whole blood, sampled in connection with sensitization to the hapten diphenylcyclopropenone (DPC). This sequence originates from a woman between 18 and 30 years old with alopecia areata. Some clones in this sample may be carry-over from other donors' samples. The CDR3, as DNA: TGTGCCAGCAGCCCTCAGGGCGCTTACGAGGCTTTCTTT. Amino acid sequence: CASSPQGAYEAFF.